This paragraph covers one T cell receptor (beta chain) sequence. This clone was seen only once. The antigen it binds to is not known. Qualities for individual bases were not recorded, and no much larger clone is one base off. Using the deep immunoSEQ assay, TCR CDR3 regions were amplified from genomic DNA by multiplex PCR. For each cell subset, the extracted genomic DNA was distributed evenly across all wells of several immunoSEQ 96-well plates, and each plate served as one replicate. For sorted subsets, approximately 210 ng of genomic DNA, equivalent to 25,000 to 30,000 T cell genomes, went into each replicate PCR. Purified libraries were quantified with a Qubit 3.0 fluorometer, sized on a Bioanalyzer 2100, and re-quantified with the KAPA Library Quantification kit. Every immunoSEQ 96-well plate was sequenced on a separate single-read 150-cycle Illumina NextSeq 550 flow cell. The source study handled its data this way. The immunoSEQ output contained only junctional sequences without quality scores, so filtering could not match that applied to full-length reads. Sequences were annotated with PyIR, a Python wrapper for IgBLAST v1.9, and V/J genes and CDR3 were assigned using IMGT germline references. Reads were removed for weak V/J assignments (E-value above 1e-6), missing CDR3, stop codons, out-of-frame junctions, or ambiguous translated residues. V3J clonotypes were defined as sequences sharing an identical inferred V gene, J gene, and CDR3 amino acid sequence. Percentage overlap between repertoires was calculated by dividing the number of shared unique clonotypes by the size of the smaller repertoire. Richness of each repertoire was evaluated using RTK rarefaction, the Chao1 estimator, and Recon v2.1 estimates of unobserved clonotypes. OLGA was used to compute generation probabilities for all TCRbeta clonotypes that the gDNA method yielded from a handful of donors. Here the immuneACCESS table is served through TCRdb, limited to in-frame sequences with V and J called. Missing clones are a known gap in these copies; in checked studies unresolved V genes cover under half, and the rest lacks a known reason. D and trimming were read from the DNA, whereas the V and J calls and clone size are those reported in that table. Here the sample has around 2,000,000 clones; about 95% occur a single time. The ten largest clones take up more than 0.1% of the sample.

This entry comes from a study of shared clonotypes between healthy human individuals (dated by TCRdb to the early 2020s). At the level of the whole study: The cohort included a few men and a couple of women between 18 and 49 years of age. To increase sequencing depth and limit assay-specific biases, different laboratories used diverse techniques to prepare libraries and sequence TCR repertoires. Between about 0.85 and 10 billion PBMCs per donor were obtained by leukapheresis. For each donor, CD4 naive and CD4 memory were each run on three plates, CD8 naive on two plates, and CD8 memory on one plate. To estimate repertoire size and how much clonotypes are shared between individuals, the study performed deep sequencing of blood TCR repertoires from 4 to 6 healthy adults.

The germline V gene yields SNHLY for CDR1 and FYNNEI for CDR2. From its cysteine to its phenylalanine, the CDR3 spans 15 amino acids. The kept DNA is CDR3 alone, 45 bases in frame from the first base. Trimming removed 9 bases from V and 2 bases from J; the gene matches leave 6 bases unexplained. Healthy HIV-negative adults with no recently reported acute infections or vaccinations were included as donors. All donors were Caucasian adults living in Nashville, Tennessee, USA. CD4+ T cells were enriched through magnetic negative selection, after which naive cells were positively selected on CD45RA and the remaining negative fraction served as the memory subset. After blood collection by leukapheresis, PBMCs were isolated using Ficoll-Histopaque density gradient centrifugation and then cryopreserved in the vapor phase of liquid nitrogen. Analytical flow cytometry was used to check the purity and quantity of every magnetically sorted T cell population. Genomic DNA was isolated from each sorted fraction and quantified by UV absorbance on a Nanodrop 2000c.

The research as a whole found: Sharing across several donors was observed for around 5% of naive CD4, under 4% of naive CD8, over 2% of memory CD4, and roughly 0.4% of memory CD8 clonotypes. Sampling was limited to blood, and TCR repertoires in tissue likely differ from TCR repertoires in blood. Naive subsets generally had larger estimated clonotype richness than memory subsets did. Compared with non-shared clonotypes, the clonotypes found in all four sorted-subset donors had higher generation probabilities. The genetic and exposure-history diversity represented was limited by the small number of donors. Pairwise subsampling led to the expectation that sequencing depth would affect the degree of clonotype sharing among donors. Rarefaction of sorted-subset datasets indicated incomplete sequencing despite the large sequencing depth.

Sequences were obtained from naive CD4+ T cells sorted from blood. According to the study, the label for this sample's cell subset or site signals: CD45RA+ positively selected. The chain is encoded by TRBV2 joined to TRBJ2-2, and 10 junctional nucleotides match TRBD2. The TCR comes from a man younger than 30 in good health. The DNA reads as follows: TGTGCCAGAACGGGGACTAGCGACAACACCGGGGAGCTGTTTTTT. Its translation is CARTGTSDNTGELFF. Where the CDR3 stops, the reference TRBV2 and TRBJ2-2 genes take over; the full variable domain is EPEVTQTPSHQVTQMGQEVILRCVPISNHLYFYWYRQILGQKVEFLVSFYNNEISEKSEIFDDQFSVERPDGSNFTLKIRSTKLEDSAMYFCARTGTSDNTGELFFGEGSRLTVL.